This passage covers 26 T cell receptor beta chains from one sample sequenced in a study of blood T cell repertoires in COVID-19. The protocol was immunoSEQ multiplex PCR, while the TCRdb copy is restricted to in-frame clones and leaves out a portion. Here the sample spans 140,000 to 150,000 clones, 80% being singletons. The specimen sequenced was peripheral blood. These receptors were obtained from a woman aged 45-65 years with acute or convalescent COVID-19.

The CDR3 coding sequence is TGTGCCAGCAGCTTGGGCAGGGGGCACAGTTACACTGAAGCTTTCTTT. Residues: CASSLGRGHSYTEAFF. The chain employs TRBV13 and TRBJ1-1; 8 bases map to TRBD1. The CDR3 consists of 16 residues. V was clipped by 3 bases and J by 3 bases; unmatched bases: 9. The germline V gene encodes CDR1 PRHDT and CDR2 FYEKMQ (reference sequence). The variable domain in full, completed from reference TRBV13 and TRBJ1-1, reads AAGVIQSPRHLIKEKRETATLKCYPIPRHDTVYWYQQGPGQDPQFLISFYEKMQSDKGSIPDRFSAQQFSDYHSELNMSSLELGDSALYFCASSLGRGHSYTEAFFGQGTRLTVV.

The chain combines TRBV3-1 (or the pseudogene TRBV3-2) with TRBJ2-5; 7 positions agree with TRBD2. Trimming cost V 1 base and J 10 bases; bases outside gene matches: 0. The CDR3 is 11 amino acids. CDR1 and CDR2 (germline): LGHDT, YNNKEL (reference sequence). The CDR3 loop is CASSQAGGQYF. DNA of the CDR3: TGTGCCAGCAGCCAAGCGGGGGGCCAGTACTTC.

This rearrangement joins TRBV7-3 to TRBJ2-7; 9 bases match TRBD1. Germline CDR1 and CDR2: SGHTA and FQGTGA. This CDR3 is 14 amino acids long. V gave up 5 bases and J gave up 6 bases; unmatched junction bases: 8. In DNA, the CDR3 is TGTGCCAGCAGCGGGACAGGGAGCGGCGGCGAGCAGTACTTC. It encodes CASSGTGSGGEQYF.

V gene TRBV29-1 combines with J gene TRBJ2-2, with a tentative D call TRBD1 (5 bases). Germline CDR1 SQVTM, CDR2 ANQGSEA. Trimming left V 4 bases short and J 4 bases short, with 16 bases between. There are 15 residues in the CDR3. The CDR3 region is CSVGSGAVGTGELFF. The CDR3 nucleotides are TGCAGCGTTGGTTCTGGGGCAGTGGGCACCGGGGAGCTGTTTTTT.

This rearrangement joins TRBV5-1 to TRBJ2-3, with 8 bases lining up with TRBD1. J gave up 1 base and V 4 bases, and 5 bases lay outside the gene matches. The CDR3 is made up of 15 amino acids. In germline, CDR1 is SGHRS, CDR2 YFSETQ. The CDR3 reads CASSEQGVGTDTQYF. The CDR3 region has the DNA TGCGCCAGCAGCGAACAGGGGGTAGGCACAGATACGCAGTATTTT. Together with reference TRBV5-1 and TRBJ2-3, the CDR3 gives the full variable domain: KAGVTQTPRYLIKTRGQQVTLSCSPISGHRSVSWYQQTPGQGLQFLFEYFSETQRNKGNFPGRFSGRQFSNSRSEMNVSTLELGDSALYLCASSEQGVGTDTQYFGPGTRLTVL.

The V call is TRBV19, the J call TRBJ1-5; 7 nucleotides line up with TRBD1. CDR1 is LNHDA and CDR2 is SQIVND in the germline V gene (reference sequence). The CDR3 extends over 14 amino acids. The J segment lost 7 bases and the V segment lost 9 bases, leaving 12 bases of the junction unmatched. This chain's CDR3 is CASKPGQDHQPQHF. The CDR3 DNA reads TGTGCCAGCAAACCCGGACAGGACCACCAGCCCCAGCATTTT. The whole variable domain, remainder taken from reference TRBV19 and TRBJ1-5, is DGGITQSPKYLFRKEGQNVTLSCEQNLNHDAMYWYRQDPGQGLRLIYYSQIVNDFQKGDIAEGYSVSREKKESFPLTVTSAQKNPTAFYLCASKPGQDHQPQHFGDGTRLSIL.

This clone showed up just a few times. This chain connects TRBV9 to TRBJ1-1; D is ambiguous. Germline V gene sequence: CDR1 SGDLS, CDR2 YYNGEE. With 4 bases removed from V and 11 bases from J, the gap between germline ends came to 18 bases. This CDR3 contains 13 residues. CDR3 sequence reads: CASSPDRELDAFF. CDR3 nucleotides: TGTGCCAGCAGCCCCGACCGGGAACTTGACGCTTTCTTT.

This chain links TRBV28 with TRBJ1-2; D may be TRBD1 (5 bases). The CDR3 spans 15 residues. Per germline, CDR1 MDHEN and CDR2 SYDVKM. The germline V and J ends were trimmed by 5 bases and 5 bases, with 18 bases remaining between them. The CDR3 here is CASSMPDRGDYGYTF. The CDR3 nucleotides are TGTGCCAGCAGTATGCCCGACAGAGGCGATTATGGCTACACCTTC.

This chain connects TRBV21-1 to TRBJ2-1; the tabulated D call, TRBD1, remains unverified against the DNA. TRBV21-1 is noted as a pseudogene. This CDR3 spans 15 amino acids. The CDR3 is CASSKEEGTGFEQFF. The DNA for the CDR3 is TGTGCCAGCAGCAAAGAAGAAGGGACAGGGTTTGAGCAGTTCTTC.

This chain joins TRBV9 and TRBJ2-5; no reliable D call. V dropped 0 bases and J dropped 1 base, with 7 bases sitting between them. The germline CDR1 and CDR2 sequences are SGDLS and YYNGEE. The CDR3 has 14 amino acids. The CDR3 sequence: CASSVAGPQETQYF. CDR3 coding DNA: TGTGCCAGCAGCGTAGCTGGGCCCCAAGAGACCCAGTACTTC.

V gene TRBV5-1 combines with J gene TRBJ2-7; 7 bases align to TRBD1. Germline CDR1 and CDR2: SGHRS and YFSETQ. The CDR3 contains 13 residues. V lost 4 bases to trimming and J lost 5 bases; unmatched junction nucleotides: 6. CDR3 residues: CASSQTGLDEQYF. As DNA, the CDR3 is TGCGCCAGCAGCCAGACAGGGTTGGACGAGCAGTACTTC.

The chain couples TRBV29-1 to TRBJ1-5, with TRBD1 matching over 7 bases. The CDR3 length is 13 residues. Germline-derived CDR1 and CDR2 are SQVTM and ANQGSEA. The V and J ends lost 7 bases and 5 bases, in that order; junction bases with no gene match: 8. The CDR3 region is CSALQGRDQPQHF. Here the CDR3 DNA reads TGCAGCGCTCTACAGGGGAGAGATCAGCCCCAGCATTTT.

V is TRBV24-1 and J is TRBJ2-7; possible D gene TRBD1, 8 bases. Per germline, CDR1 KGHDR and CDR2 SFDVKD. Trimming removed 4 bases from V and 12 bases from J, with 24 bases in between. This CDR3 spans 15 amino acids. Here the CDR3 reads CATSDHPSGTGRRYF. The CDR3 DNA sequence: TGTGCCACCAGTGACCATCCCAGCGGGACAGGCCGGCGGTACTTC.

This sequence joins TRBV6-5 and TRBJ1-4, with TRBD1 as a possible D gene (6 bases). The V end lost 3 bases, the J end lost 7 bases, and 12 bases lay between the germline ends. The CDR3 sequence is 14 residues long. Germline V gene lookup returns CDR1 MNHEY and CDR2 SVGAGI. CDR3 protein: CASSYGGRGEKLFF. The CDR3 region has the DNA TGTGCCAGCAGTTATGGGGGCCGTGGTGAAAAACTGTTTTTT.

The chain links TRBV5-1 to TRBJ2-6; the match to TRBD1 covers 8 bases. The trim removed 4 bases at V and 0 bases at J, leaving 6 bases unmatched. CDR1 is SGHRS and CDR2 is YFSETQ in the germline V gene. The CDR3 loop spans 17 amino acids. This CDR3 reads CASSAVGQGSGANVLTF. In nucleotides, the CDR3 is TGCGCCAGCAGCGCCGTCGGACAGGGCTCTGGGGCCAACGTCCTGACTTTC. The variable domain in full, completed from reference TRBV5-1 and TRBJ2-6, reads KAGVTQTPRYLIKTRGQQVTLSCSPISGHRSVSWYQQTPGQGLQFLFEYFSETQRNKGNFPGRFSGRQFSNSRSEMNVSTLELGDSALYLCASSAVGQGSGANVLTFGAGSRLTVL.

The rearrangement joins TRBV18 to TRBJ1-4, with unresolved D. The CDR3 spans 14 residues. V lost 5 bases to trimming and J lost 6 bases, with 13 bases between them. CDR1 and CDR2 from the germline V gene are KGHSH and LQKENI. CDR3 in amino acids: CASSARAGDEKLFF. The CDR3, as DNA: TGTGCCAGCTCAGCCCGGGCCGGGGATGAAAAACTGTTTTTT.

The genes are TRBV28 and TRBJ1-5, with D unclear. The V end lost 4 bases, the J end lost 3 bases, and 7 bases lay between the germline ends. Germline loops: CDR1 MDHEN, CDR2 SYDVKM. The CDR3 covers 13 residues. CDR3 in amino acids: CASSSGLNQPQHF. CDR3 in DNA: TGTGCCAGCAGTTCTGGGCTCAATCAGCCCCAGCATTTT.

The CDR3, as DNA: TGCGCCAGCAGCTGGGGCAGCACTGAAGCTTTCTTT. Translated: CASSWGSTEAFF. This chain links TRBV5-1 with TRBJ1-1, with TRBD1 as a possible D gene (5 bases). The CDR3 is 12 amino acids. CDR1 and CDR2 (germline): SGHRS, YFSETQ. Trimming shortened V by 3 bases and J by 4 bases, and 7 bases separated the two germline ends. The variable domain in full, with the rest retrieved from reference TRBV5-1 and TRBJ1-1, is KAGVTQTPRYLIKTRGQQVTLSCSPISGHRSVSWYQQTPGQGLQFLFEYFSETQRNKGNFPGRFSGRQFSNSRSEMNVSTLELGDSALYLCASSWGSTEAFFGQGTRLTVV.

V gene TRBV10-3 combines with J gene TRBJ1-4; no clear D. V lost 5 bases to trimming and J lost 0 bases, with 7 bases between them. The CDR3 contains 14 residues. CDR1 is ENHRY and CDR2 is SYGVKD in the germline V gene. The CDR3 sequence: CAISRDATNEKLFF. DNA of the CDR3: TGTGCCATCAGTCGGGATGCAACTAATGAAAAACTGTTTTTT.

The chain uses TRBV13 and TRBJ1-2, with TRBD1 matching over 11 bases. Looked up from germline, CDR1 is PRHDT and CDR2 is FYEKMQ (reference sequence). The junction had 13 bases not matched to a gene; V was cut back by 2 bases and J by 8 bases. The CDR3 sequence is 17 residues long. CDR3 residues: CASSLRLVGQGARGYTF. The DNA of the CDR3 is TGTGCCAGCAGCTTACGTCTGGTAGGACAGGGGGCGCGAGGCTACACCTTC. Full variable domain (outside the CDR3, taken from reference TRBV13 and TRBJ1-2): AAGVIQSPRHLIKEKRETATLKCYPIPRHDTVYWYQQGPGQDPQFLISFYEKMQSDKGSIPDRFSAQQFSDYHSELNMSSLELGDSALYFCASSLRLVGQGARGYTFGSGTRLTVV.

This clone was seen a few times. The rearrangement links TRBV19 to TRBJ2-2, with 10 bases matching TRBD1. J lost 4 bases, V lost 6 bases, and 2 bases had no gene match. Per germline, CDR1 LNHDA and CDR2 SQIVND (reference sequence). The CDR3 runs to 14 residues. CDR3: CASRGQGITGELFF. Here the CDR3 DNA reads TGTGCCAGTAGGGGACAGGGGATCACCGGGGAGCTGTTTTTT.

The chain carries TRBV7-3 and TRBJ2-2, with TRBD1 identical over 9 bases. Germline CDR1 SGHTA, CDR2 FQGTGA. The length of the CDR3 is 16 residues. Losses at the gene ends were 5 bases for V and 3 bases for J; bases not matched to a gene: 7. Here the CDR3 DNA reads TGTGCCAGCAGCAGAAACAGGGGGCAAGACACCGGGGAGCTGTTTTTT. It codes for CASSRNRGQDTGELFF.

The chain carries TRBV30 and TRBJ1-5; 7 bases are a match to TRBD1. V shed 1 base, J shed 4 bases, and the junction held 4 bases outside the gene matches. In germline, CDR1 is GTSNPN, CDR2 SVGIG (reference sequence). The CDR3 sequence is 14 residues long. The CDR3 region is CAWSEGAGNQPQHF. In DNA form, the CDR3 reads TGTGCCTGGAGTGAGGGGGCGGGAAATCAGCCCCAGCATTTT.

This chain connects TRBV29-1 to TRBJ2-2, with D possibly matching TRBD1 (5 bases). Trimming removed 4 bases at V and 6 bases at J, with 9 bases between. The germline CDR1 and CDR2 sequences are SQVTM and ANQGSEA. CDR3 length: 12 amino acids. CDR3 coding DNA: TGCAGCGTTGGTCTGGGGCCCGGGGAGCTGTTTTTT. Protein: CSVGLGPGELFF.

The CDR3 region is CASSLRRLGGLFDQPQHF. The CDR3, as DNA: TGTGCCAGCAGTTTGCGGCGGCTAGGAGGACTTTTCGATCAGCCCCAGCATTTT. V is TRBV6-2 or TRBV6-3 and J is TRBJ1-5, with no clear D. Germline CDR1 is MNHEY and CDR2 is SVGEGT. The CDR3 spans 18 residues. V lost 4 bases and J 5 bases, leaving 24 bases between the germline ends.

The chain links TRBV19 to TRBJ2-1; TRBD1 agrees at 9 bases. Germline V CDR1 and CDR2: LNHDA, SQIVND (reference sequence). The CDR3 contains 16 residues. J was trimmed by 3 bases and V by 5 bases; bases with no gene match: 8. CDR3 bases: TGTGCCAGTAGTTCTACCGGGACAGGGAGCTACAATGAGCAGTTCTTC. As protein: CASSSTGTGSYNEQFF.